This T cell receptor (beta chain) was recorded in a study of B cell selection in AIRE deficiency (dated by TCRdb to the late 2010s). Notes on the research overall: TCRbeta repertoires of sorted blood CD4+ conventional T cells and regulatory T cells were compared between AIRE-deficient patients and healthy controls. The TCR-sequenced cohort comprised about 5 AIRE-deficient APECED patients and about 5 healthy control donors. On the study overall, not on this receptor specifically: Sequencing covered only TCRbeta chains, and under 45% of shared healthy-donor Treg sequences were also present in healthy Tconv, possibly due to differing TCRalpha chains. Of 3,000 to 4,500 shared Treg TCRbeta sequences, 25% to 35% were shared only among healthy donors and 9.3% only among patients, suggesting less efficient Treg selection without AIRE. Approximately 30% of Treg TCRbeta sequences shared among healthy donors appeared in patient Tconv cells, suggesting diversion of Treg-biased clones into the Tconv compartment. TCRBV gene usage, CDR3 length and TCR diversity in Tconv and Treg cells from AIRE-deficient patients were found to be similar to those in cells from healthy donors. CDR3s were shorter in shared Treg sequences, reflecting a bias toward rearrangements that have few non-templated nucleotide insertions.

The germline ends are 16 bases apart after V is trimmed by 7 bases and J by 10 bases. In the germline V gene, CDR1 corresponds to MDHEN and CDR2 to SYDVKM. The CDR3 numbers 12 residues from cysteine through phenylalanine. The retained sequence is limited to the CDR3, 36 bases, with the frame set at the first base. The immunoSEQ platform was used to sequence the TCRbeta chains. In the authors' own workflow: About 11x10^4 distinct in-frame TCRbeta sequences from patients and some 130,000 from healthy donors were obtained from pooled conventional T cell repertoires. Treg TCRbeta sequences found in two or more individuals were classed as public, and these public Treg TCRbeta sequences were then looked for in Tconv repertoires. Differences between groups were assessed using Mann-Whitney U tests with Bonferroni-Dunn correction in GraphPad Prism 7.03. TCRdb carries this immuneACCESS record with in-frame sequences only. Its versions omit some clonotypes, under half of them owing to an unresolved V gene in the studies checked, with the rest unexplained. The V and J calls and clone size are taken from that table; D and trimming were inferred from the DNA. The sample data list around 20,000 clones, and roughly 97% of these were observed just once. The ten largest make up approximately 0.31% of the sample.

Regarding this clone: Its antigen is currently not known. No base quality values were provided; no much bigger clone lies one nucleotide off.

Conventional CD4 T cells were sorted as cells that were CD4+CD127+. AIRE-deficient patients had APECED syndrome. A FACSAria flow cytometer was used to sort the Tconv and Treg cells intended for TCRbeta sequencing. Sorted cells were collected in 5-ml round-bottom polystyrene tubes, and dry cell pellets were stored frozen at -80 degrees C prior to sequencing. The specimen was conventional CD4+ T cells sorted from PBMCs. The chain is made from TRBV28 and TRBJ1-1; possibly the D gene is TRBD1, per 5 matching bases. The receptor was derived from a human donor with AIRE deficiency. The CDR3 is CASTTQGMGAFF. The DNA sequence follows: TGTGCCAGCACTACCCAGGGCATGGGAGCTTTCTTT.